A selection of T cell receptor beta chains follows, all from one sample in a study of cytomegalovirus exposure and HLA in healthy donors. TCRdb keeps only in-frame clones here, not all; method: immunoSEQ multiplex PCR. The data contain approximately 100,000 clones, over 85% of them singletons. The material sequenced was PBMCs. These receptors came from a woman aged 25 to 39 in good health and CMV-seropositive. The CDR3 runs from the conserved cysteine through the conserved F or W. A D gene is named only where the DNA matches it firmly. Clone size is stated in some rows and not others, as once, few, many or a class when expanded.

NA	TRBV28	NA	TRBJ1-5	TGTGCCAGCAGTTTAGACAGGATCAATCAGCCCCAGCATTTT	CASSLDRINQPQHF
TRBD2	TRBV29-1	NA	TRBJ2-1	TGCAGCGTTGGTCGGGAGGGCAGCAATGAGCAGTTCTTC	CSVGREGSNEQFF
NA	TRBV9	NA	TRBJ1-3	TGTGCCAGCAGCGCTTCCGAGACAGGCGTCCCGGGTGGAAACACCATATATTTT	CASSASETGVPGGNTIYF
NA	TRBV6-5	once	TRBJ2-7	TGTGCCAGCAGACACAGGGCCTACGAGCAGTACTTC	CASRHRAYEQYF
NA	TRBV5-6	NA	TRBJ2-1	TGTGCCAGCAGCGGCGGAGGGCGGGTCTACAATGAGCAGTTCTTC	CASSGGGRVYNEQFF
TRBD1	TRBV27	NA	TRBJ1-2	TGTGCCAGCACCACGACAGGGGTCTATGGCTACACCTTC	CASTTTGVYGYTF
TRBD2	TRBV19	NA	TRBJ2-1	TGTGCCAGTAGTCAATACAGCGGGATAACGTACAATGAGCAGTTCTTC	CASSQYSGITYNEQFF
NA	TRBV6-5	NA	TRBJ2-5	TGTGCCAGCAGTACCAGGGGTGGTATTCAGGAGACCCAGTACTTC	CASSTRGGIQETQYF
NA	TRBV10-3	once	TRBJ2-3	TGTGCCATCAGTGGGGGAGAGGTTATGATCACAGATACGCAGTATTTT	CAISGGEVMITDTQYF
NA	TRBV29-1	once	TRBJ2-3	TGCAGCGTTGAACGGTTCGGTAGCACAGATACGCAGTATTTT	CSVERFGSTDTQYF
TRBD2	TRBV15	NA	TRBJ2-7	TGTGCCACCAGGAGACTAGCGGGAGGTGTAACCTACGAGCAGTACTTC	CATRRLAGGVTYEQYF
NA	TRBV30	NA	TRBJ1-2	TGTGCCTGGAGTTACCGACAGGATTTCTCTATCACCTTC	CAWSYRQDFSITF